One and the same sample provided the 16 T cell receptor beta chains below, sequenced in a study of blood T cell repertoires in COVID-19. Using immunoSEQ multiplex PCR, the repertoire was profiled, and TCRdb retains in-frame clones only, with some absent. The sample contains some 150,000 clones, roughly 81% of which appear only once. Sequenced sample: peripheral blood. The origin of the receptors is a man aged 40-49 years who had recovered from COVID-19.

CDR3 protein: CASSPGTGGAYEQYF. In DNA form, the CDR3 reads TGCGCCAGCAGCCCTGGGACAGGGGGCGCGTACGAGCAGTACTTC. The chain uses TRBV4-3 and TRBJ2-7; 12 positions match TRBD1. The CDR3 covers 15 residues. Germline trimming cut 4 bases from V and 4 bases from J; bases unmatched to any gene: 5. CDR1 LGHNA and CDR2 YSLEER come from the germline V gene.

This chain uses TRBV12-3 or TRBV12-4 with TRBJ2-5; perhaps TRBD1 as D (6 bases). The V gene lost 1 base and the J gene lost 5 bases, with 8 bases spanning the gap. The CDR3 runs to 13 residues. The CDR3 is CASSLGGPETQYF. The CDR3 nucleotides read TGTGCCAGCAGTTTAGGGGGGCCCGAGACCCAGTACTTC.

This chain joins TRBV7-2 and TRBJ2-3; TRBD1 is a possible D gene (6 bases). Deletions cut 6 bases from V and 2 bases from J, with 12 bases between. This CDR3 has 14 residues. CDR1 and CDR2 (germline): SGHTA, FQGNSA. CDR3 region: CASSDRILTDTQYF. The CDR3 DNA reads as TGTGCCAGCAGTGACAGGATCCTCACAGATACGCAGTATTTT.

The rearrangement uses TRBV2 and TRBJ2-1; D possibly corresponds to TRBD1 (6 bases). The CDR3 length is 14 residues. Germline V lookup: CDR1 SNHLY, CDR2 FYNNEI. V shed 4 bases and J shed 14 bases, with 21 bases lying between them. CDR3 amino acids: CASSGTDETMSKFF. CDR3 DNA sequence: TGTGCCAGCAGTGGGACAGATGAAACAATGAGCAAGTTCTTC. Together with reference TRBV2 and TRBJ2-1, the CDR3 gives the full variable domain: EPEVTQTPSHQVTQMGQEVILRCVPISNHLYFYWYRQILGQKVEFLVSFYNNEISEKSEIFDDQFSVERPDGSNFTLKIRSTKLEDSAMYFCASSGTDETMSKFFGPGTRLTVL.

This clone has only a few counts. The chain has TRBV4-2 and TRBJ2-5; 8 positions match TRBD1. V dropped 1 base and J dropped 5; count of bases not matched to a gene: 6. Germline lookup yields CDR1 LGHNA and CDR2 YNFKEQ. The CDR3 has 15 amino acids. The CDR3 region is CASSQGQGQMETQYF. The CDR3 nucleotides read TGTGCCAGCAGCCAAGGACAGGGGCAAATGGAGACCCAGTACTTC.

The V call is TRBV4-3, the J call TRBJ2-7; TRBD1 is a possible D gene (5 bases). The V gene lost 4 bases and the J gene lost 2 bases, with 18 bases spanning the gap. Germline CDR1 and CDR2: LGHNA and YSLEER. The CDR3 loop spans 16 amino acids. CDR3 DNA: TGCGCCAGCAGCCTCCTCGAAGGGGCCACAACCTACGAGCAGTACTTC. Its translation is CASSLLEGATTYEQYF.

The chain carries TRBV9 and TRBJ1-1; 7 positions agree with TRBD1. J was trimmed by 5 bases and V by 0 bases; bases with no gene match: 4. Germline-derived CDR1 and CDR2 are SGDLS and YYNGEE. The CDR3 loop spans 14 amino acids. CDR3 coding DNA: TGTGCCAGCAGCGTAGGGGACAGCCCAACTGAAGCTTTCTTT. It translates to CASSVGDSPTEAFF.

This chain connects TRBV11-2 to TRBJ2-2, with D maybe TRBD1 (6 bases). Trimming took 6 bases from V and 5 from J, leaving 16 bases between them. Per germline, CDR1 SGHAT and CDR2 FQNNGV. The CDR3 covers 15 residues. The CDR3 DNA follows: TGTGCCAGCAGTGTTCAGGGGCTTCGGACCGGGGAGCTGTTTTTT. It codes for CASSVQGLRTGELFF.

This chain uses TRBV15 with TRBJ1-5; 9 bases match TRBD1. The CDR3 covers 16 residues. Trimming at V came to 1 base and at J to 5 bases, leaving 6 bases not matched to a gene. Germline-derived CDR1 and CDR2 are LNHNV and YYDKDF (reference sequence). The CDR3 reads CATSRGLQGAHQPQHF. In DNA form, the CDR3 reads TGTGCCACCAGCAGAGGGTTACAGGGGGCACATCAGCCCCAGCATTTT.

The chain uses TRBV9 and TRBJ1-1; D not certain. CDR3 size: 15 residues. CDR1 is SGDLS, CDR2 YYNGEE, per germline. V lost 1 base, J lost 5 bases, and 15 bases lay in between. The CDR3 DNA sequence: TGTGCCAGCAGCGTACATTACGAGCCGGGGACTGAAGCTTTCTTT. It is translated as CASSVHYEPGTEAFF.

V usage is TRBV19 and J usage is TRBJ2-1; 9 positions match TRBD2. This CDR3 comprises 15 residues. The V gene end was trimmed by 5 bases and the J gene end by 2 bases; junction bases not matched to a gene: 4. Germline V CDR1 and CDR2: LNHDA, SQIVND (reference sequence). CDR3 amino acids: CASSPPSGAYNEQFF. Here the CDR3 DNA reads TGTGCCAGTAGTCCCCCTAGCGGGGCCTACAATGAGCAGTTCTTC. Together with reference TRBV19 and TRBJ2-1, the CDR3 gives the full variable domain: DGGITQSPKYLFRKEGQNVTLSCEQNLNHDAMYWYRQDPGQGLRLIYYSQIVNDFQKGDIAEGYSVSREKKESFPLTVTSAQKNPTAFYLCASSPPSGAYNEQFFGPGTRLTVL.

This rearrangement joins TRBV4-3 to TRBJ1-2, with 8 bases aligning to TRBD1. J gave up 4 bases and V 0 bases, and 1 base lay outside the gene matches. Germline assignment: CDR1 LGHNA and CDR2 YSLEER. This CDR3 is 14 amino acids long. The CDR3 spells CASSQDTGGYGYTF. For the CDR3, the DNA is TGCGCCAGCAGCCAAGATACAGGGGGCTATGGCTACACCTTC.

The genes are TRBV19 and TRBJ2-2; no firm D call. The CDR3 sequence is 12 residues long. V dropped 10 bases and J dropped 1 base, with 7 bases sitting between them. Germline lookup yields CDR1 LNHDA and CDR2 SQIVND (reference sequence). The CDR3 region is CATWRNTGELFF. The CDR3 DNA reads as TGTGCCACCTGGAGGAACACCGGGGAGCTGTTTTTT.

This clone was recorded once. The chain links TRBV19 to TRBJ1-1, with D possibly TRBD1 on 6 matching bases. The V and J ends lost 6 bases and 9 bases respectively, with 17 bases between them. Germline V CDR1 and CDR2: LNHDA, SQIVND (reference sequence). The CDR3 consists of 13 residues. The CDR3 is CASSRPSQGQAFF. Here the CDR3 DNA reads TGTGCCAGTAGCAGACCCTCGCAGGGGCAAGCTTTCTTT.

The V and J genes are TRBV3-1 (or the pseudogene TRBV3-2) and TRBJ1-1; 7 bases are shared with TRBD1. The CDR3 is made up of 15 amino acids. Germline V CDR1 and CDR2: LGHDT, YNNKEL (reference sequence). The J segment lost 4 bases and the V segment lost 4 bases, leaving 9 bases of the junction unmatched. The CDR3 sequence: CASSPRQGWATEAFF. DNA of the CDR3: TGTGCCAGCAGCCCGCGACAGGGTTGGGCCACTGAAGCTTTCTTT.

The CDR3 DNA reads as TGTGCCACCAGTGATCCCACACGAGGACAGGGGGCGTACGGGGAGCTGTTTTTT. Translated, it gives CATSDPTRGQGAYGELFF. The gene calls are TRBV24-1 and TRBJ2-2; 11 bases agree with TRBD1. The germline V gene has CDR1 KGHDR and CDR2 SFDVKD. CDR3 length equals 18 residues. V lost 3 bases to trimming and J lost 7 bases; unmatched junction nucleotides: 12.